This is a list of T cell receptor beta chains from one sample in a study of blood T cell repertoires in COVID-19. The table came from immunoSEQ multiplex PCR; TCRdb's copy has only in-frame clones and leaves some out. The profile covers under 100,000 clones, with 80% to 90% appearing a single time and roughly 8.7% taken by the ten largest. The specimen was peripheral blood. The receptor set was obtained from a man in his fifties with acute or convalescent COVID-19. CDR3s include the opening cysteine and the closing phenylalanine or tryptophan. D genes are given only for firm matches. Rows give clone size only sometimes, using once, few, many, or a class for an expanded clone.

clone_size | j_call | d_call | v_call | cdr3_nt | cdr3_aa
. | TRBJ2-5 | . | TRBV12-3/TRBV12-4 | TGTGCCAGCAGCCGGAAGGGGGAGACCCAGTACTTC | CASSRKGETQYF
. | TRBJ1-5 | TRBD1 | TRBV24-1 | TGTGCCACCAGTGATTTCGGGGGACAGGTGGGCAATCAGCCCCAGCATTTT | CATSDFGGQVGNQPQHF
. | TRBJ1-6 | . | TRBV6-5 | TGTGCCAGCAGTTCTACAGGTTATGGTAACTCACCCCTCCACTTT | CASSSTGYGNSPLHF
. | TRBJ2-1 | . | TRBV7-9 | TGTGCCAGCAGGATCGACGGGTCCAACTCCTACAATGAGCAGTTCTTC | CASRIDGSNSYNEQFF
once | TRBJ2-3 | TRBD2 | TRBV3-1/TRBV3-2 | TGTGCCAGCAGCCCGGGACTAGCTGCAGAGGCGCAGTATTTT | CASSPGLAAEAQYF
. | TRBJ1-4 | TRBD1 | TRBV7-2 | TGTGCCAGCAGCTTGAGAGGGGGCGTTGGGGAAAAACTGTTTTTT | CASSLRGGVGEKLFF
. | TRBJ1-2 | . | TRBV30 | TGTGCCTGGAGTGTCTGGCAGAAAAATGGCTACACCTTC | CAWSVWQKNGYTF
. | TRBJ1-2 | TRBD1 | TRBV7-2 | TGTGCCAGCAGCTCCGGGACAGCATATGGCTACACCTTC | CASSSGTAYGYTF
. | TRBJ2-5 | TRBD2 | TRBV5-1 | TGCGCCAGCAGCCTCCTGGGACTAGCGGGGCAAGAGACCCAGTACTTC | CASSLLGLAGQETQYF
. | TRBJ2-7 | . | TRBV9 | TGTGCCAGCAGCCCCGGGGTTGGGGGGACCTACGAGCAGTACTTC | CASSPGVGGTYEQYF
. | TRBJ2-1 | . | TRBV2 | TGTGCCAGCAGTGTATATCGGGACACCAATGAGCAGTTCTTC | CASSVYRDTNEQFF
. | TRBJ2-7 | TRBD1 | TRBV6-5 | TGTGCCAGCAGTTACCCTAGACAGGGGCACAACGAGCAGTACTTC | CASSYPRQGHNEQYF
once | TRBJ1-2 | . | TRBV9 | TGTGCCAGCAGCGTAGGAGGGTACTATGGCTACACCTTC | CASSVGGYYGYTF
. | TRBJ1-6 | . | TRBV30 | TGTGCCTGGAGGGATCAGGGTGGGAATTCACCCCTCCACTTT | CAWRDQGGNSPLHF
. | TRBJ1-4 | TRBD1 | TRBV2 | TGTGCCAGCAGGGAACCGGGACAGGGTCAATCCGAAAAACTGTTTTTT | CASREPGQGQSEKLFF
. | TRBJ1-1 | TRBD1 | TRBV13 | TGTGCCAGCAGCCCGAGGGGGCTTAAGGGCACTGAAGCTTTCTTT | CASSPRGLKGTEAFF